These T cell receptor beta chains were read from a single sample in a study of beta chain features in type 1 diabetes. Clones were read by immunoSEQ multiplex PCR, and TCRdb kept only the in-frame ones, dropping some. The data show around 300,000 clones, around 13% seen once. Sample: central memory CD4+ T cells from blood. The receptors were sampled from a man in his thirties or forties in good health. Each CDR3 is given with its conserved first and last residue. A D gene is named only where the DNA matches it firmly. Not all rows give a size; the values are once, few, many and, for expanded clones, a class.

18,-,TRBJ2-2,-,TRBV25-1,TGTGCCAGCAGTGAGGGGGTTGGCAGGGGAGCGAACACCGGGGAGCTGTTTTTT,CASSEGVGRGANTGELFF
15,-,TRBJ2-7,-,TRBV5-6,TGTGCCAGCAGCTTGGAACTGGGGGCTACCTACGAGCAGTACTTC,CASSLELGATYEQYF
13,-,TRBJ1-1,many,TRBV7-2,TGTGCCAGCAGCTTCAGGGAAGGCACTGAAGCTTTCTTT,CASSFREGTEAFF
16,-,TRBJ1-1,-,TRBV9,TGTGCCAGCAGCGTAGGAGGGGGGGCGGAGGGCACTGAAGCTTTCTTT,CASSVGGGAEGTEAFF
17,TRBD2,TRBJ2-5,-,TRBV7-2,TGTGCCAGCAGCTTAGGCTTCCTAGCGGGAGGTGGGGAGACCCAGTACTTC,CASSLGFLAGGGETQYF
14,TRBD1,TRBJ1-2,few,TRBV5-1,TGCGCCAGCAGCTTACGGACAGGAGGCCGCGGCTACACCTTC,CASSLRTGGRGYTF
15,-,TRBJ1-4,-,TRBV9,TGTGCCAGCAGCGTAGGAACAGGGTCTAATGAAAAACTGTTTTTT,CASSVGTGSNEKLFF
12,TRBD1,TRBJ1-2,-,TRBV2,TGTGCCAGCCAAGGGGGCGGCTATGGCTACACCTTC,CASQGGGYGYTF
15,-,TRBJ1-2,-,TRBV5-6,TGTGCCAGCACCCTCTCTGGCAGGGTTACTTATGGCTACACCTTC,CASTLSGRVTYGYTF
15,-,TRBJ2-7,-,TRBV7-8,TGTGCCAGCAGTTTACGTGGGACGGCTCTCTACGAGCAGTACTTC,CASSLRGTALYEQYF
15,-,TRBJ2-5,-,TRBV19,TGTGCCAGTAGTGATGTGGCGGACCCAGGGGAGACCCAGTACTTC,CASSDVADPGETQYF
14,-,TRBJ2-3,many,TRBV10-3,TGTGCCATCAGTACCAGTCTCAGCACAGATACGCAGTATTTT,CAISTSLSTDTQYF
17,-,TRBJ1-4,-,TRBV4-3,TGCGCCAGCAGCCAAGATACGGTGGGGAGGTTAAATGAAAAACTGTTTTTT,CASSQDTVGRLNEKLFF
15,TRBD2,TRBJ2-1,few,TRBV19,TGTGCCAGTAGTGAAACGGCGGGAGCCACGGATGAGCAGTTCTTC,CASSETAGATDEQFF
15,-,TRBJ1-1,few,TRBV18,TGTGCCAGCTCACCAGGGGGGGGCGGTAGCACTGAAGCTTTCTTT,CASSPGGGGSTEAFF
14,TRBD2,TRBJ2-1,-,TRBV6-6,TGTGCCAGCCGTACCGGGACTAGCTATCCAGAGCAGTTCTTC,CASRTGTSYPEQFF
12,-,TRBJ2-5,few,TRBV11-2,TGTGCCAGCAGCGCTAGGGGAAGGACCCAGTACTTC,CASSARGRTQYF
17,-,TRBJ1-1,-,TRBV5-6,TGTGCCAGCAGCTTGGTCGGCCAGGGTAAAATGAACACTGAAGCTTTCTTT,CASSLVGQGKMNTEAFF
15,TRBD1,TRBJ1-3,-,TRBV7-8,TGTGCCAGCAGCCCAAGACAGGGTGGAGGAAACACCATATATTTT,CASSPRQGGGNTIYF
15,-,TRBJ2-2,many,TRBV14,TGTGCCAGCAGCCAAGTGACAGGCGGTTTCGGGGAGCTGTTTTTT,CASSQVTGGFGELFF
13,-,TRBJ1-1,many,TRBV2,TGTGCCAGCACTAGGACAGCCCTCACTGAAGCTTTCTTT,CASTRTALTEAFF
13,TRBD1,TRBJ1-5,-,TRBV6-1,TGTGCCAGCAGGGGGACAGGGTACCAGCCCCAGCATTTT,CASRGTGYQPQHF
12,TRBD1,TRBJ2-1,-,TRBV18,TGTGCCAGCTCAGGACAGGGCGATGAGCAGTTCTTC,CASSGQGDEQFF
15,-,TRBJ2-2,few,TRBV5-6,TGTGCCAGCAGCCGCCCAGGGGGGGGCACCGGGGAGCTGTTTTTT,CASSRPGGGTGELFF
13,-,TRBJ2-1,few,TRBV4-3,TGCGCCAGCAGCCCGAAGGGGTGGAATGAGCAGTTCTTC,CASSPKGWNEQFF
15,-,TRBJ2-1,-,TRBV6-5,TGTGCCAGCAGTTACGGGAACCGGGAATACAATGAGCAGTTCTTC,CASSYGNREYNEQFF
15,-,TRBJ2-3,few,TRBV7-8,TGTGCCAGCAGCTTAGCTCACTCAAACACAGATACGCAGTATTTT,CASSLAHSNTDTQYF
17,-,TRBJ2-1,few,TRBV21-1,TGTGCCAGCGTATCAGGGGGCACTAGCGGAGGACATGATGAGCAGTTCTTC,CASVSGGTSGGHDEQFF
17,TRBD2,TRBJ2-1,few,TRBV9,TGTGCCAGCAGCGTAGTGGGACTAGCGGGGGGGCCGGGTGAGCAGTTCTTC,CASSVVGLAGGPGEQFF
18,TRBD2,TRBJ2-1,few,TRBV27,TGTGCCAGCAGTTTATTCGGACGACTAGCGGGGATCACCAATGAGCAGTTCTTC,CASSLFGRLAGITNEQFF
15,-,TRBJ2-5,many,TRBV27,TGTGCCAGCAGCCCGGGGATTACTAGGCAAGAGACCCAGTACTTC,CASSPGITRQETQYF
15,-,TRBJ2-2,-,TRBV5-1,TGCGCCAGCAGCTTGGAAGGGGGAAGGACCGGGGAGCTGTTTTTT,CASSLEGGRTGELFF
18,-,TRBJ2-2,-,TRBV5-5,TGTGCCAGCAGCTCTACCGGGACCACCAATCGAGTCACCGGGGAGCTGTTTTTT,CASSSTGTTNRVTGELFF
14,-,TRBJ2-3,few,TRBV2,TGTGCCAGCAGTGACTTGGGGGGTACAGATACGCAGTATTTT,CASSDLGGTDTQYF
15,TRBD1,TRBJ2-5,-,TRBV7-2,TGTGCCAGCAGCTTCCAGGACAGGCCCGGGGAGACCCAGTACTTC,CASSFQDRPGETQYF
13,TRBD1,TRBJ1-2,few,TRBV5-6,TGTGCCAGCAGCTTGGACAGGGGGTATGGCTACACCTTC,CASSLDRGYGYTF
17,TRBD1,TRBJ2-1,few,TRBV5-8,TGTGCCAGTCCCTGGACAGGGGGCGGGGAGGCCTACAATGAGCAGTTCTTC,CASPWTGGGEAYNEQFF